The rows below give T cell receptor beta chains drawn from one sample of a study of human T cells and chemical hapten exposure. TCRdb ran MiXCR on the RACE reads and lists one entry per CDR3 protein. The profile shows around 360,000 distinct CDR3 sequences, nearly 6.5% of them singletons. The sample here was whole blood, taken in connection with sensitization to the hapten diphenylcyclopropenone (DPC). The source of these receptors is a woman aged 18-30 years with alopecia areata. Some clones in this sample may be carry-over from other donors' samples. CDR3s include the opening cysteine and the closing phenylalanine or tryptophan. Fields, in order: J gene, clone size, D gene, V gene, CDR3 DNA, CDR3 protein. The D gene is left open where the match is weak. Size is stated for part of the rows, as once, few or many counts, or as a class when the clone is expanded.

j_gene: TRBJ2-2; abundance: few; d_gene: .; v_gene: TRBV28; CDR3nt: TGTGCCAGCAGTTTAGGGCTGTCCGGGGAGCTGTTTTTT; CDR3aa: CASSLGLSGELFF
j_gene: TRBJ2-3; abundance: .; d_gene: TRBD1; v_gene: TRBV28; CDR3nt: TGTGCCAGCACCGGGACAGGGGTCTTTTCAACAGATACGCAGTATTTT; CDR3aa: CASTGTGVFSTDTQYF
j_gene: TRBJ2-1; abundance: few; d_gene: .; v_gene: TRBV12-3/TRBV12-4; CDR3nt: TGTGCCAGCAATATAAGGGGTGGCGAGCAGTTCTTC; CDR3aa: CASNIRGGEQFF
j_gene: TRBJ2-1; abundance: many; d_gene: .; v_gene: TRBV7-3; CDR3nt: TGTGCCAGCAGCTCTTCGACTAGCTACAATGAGCAGTTCTTC; CDR3aa: CASSSSTSYNEQFF
j_gene: TRBJ1-1; abundance: few; d_gene: .; v_gene: TRBV2; CDR3nt: TGTGCCAGCCTAAGTTTAATGAACACTGAAGCTTTCTTT; CDR3aa: CASLSLMNTEAFF
j_gene: TRBJ1-2; abundance: many; d_gene: TRBD1; v_gene: TRBV12-3/TRBV12-4; CDR3nt: TGTGCCAGCAGTACAGGGGGCACCTATGGCTACACCTTC; CDR3aa: CASSTGGTYGYTF
j_gene: TRBJ2-5; abundance: .; d_gene: .; v_gene: TRBV12-3/TRBV12-4; CDR3nt: TGTGCCAGCAGTTTAACTAGTCCGGAGACCCAGTACTTC; CDR3aa: CASSLTSPETQYF
j_gene: TRBJ1-1; abundance: many; d_gene: .; v_gene: TRBV21-1; CDR3nt: TGTGCCAGCACAACACCCAGACCGAACACTGAAGCTTTCTTT; CDR3aa: CASTTPRPNTEAFF
j_gene: TRBJ1-1; abundance: .; d_gene: TRBD1; v_gene: TRBV6-2/TRBV6-3; CDR3nt: TGTGCCAGCAGGTCGGATGGGAGGAGGACAGGGGAGGCTGAAGCTTTCTTT; CDR3aa: CASRSDGRRTGEAEAFF
j_gene: TRBJ1-1; abundance: many; d_gene: .; v_gene: TRBV29-1; CDR3nt: TGCAGCATCTACGCCCCGGAAGCTTTCTTT; CDR3aa: CSIYAPEAFF